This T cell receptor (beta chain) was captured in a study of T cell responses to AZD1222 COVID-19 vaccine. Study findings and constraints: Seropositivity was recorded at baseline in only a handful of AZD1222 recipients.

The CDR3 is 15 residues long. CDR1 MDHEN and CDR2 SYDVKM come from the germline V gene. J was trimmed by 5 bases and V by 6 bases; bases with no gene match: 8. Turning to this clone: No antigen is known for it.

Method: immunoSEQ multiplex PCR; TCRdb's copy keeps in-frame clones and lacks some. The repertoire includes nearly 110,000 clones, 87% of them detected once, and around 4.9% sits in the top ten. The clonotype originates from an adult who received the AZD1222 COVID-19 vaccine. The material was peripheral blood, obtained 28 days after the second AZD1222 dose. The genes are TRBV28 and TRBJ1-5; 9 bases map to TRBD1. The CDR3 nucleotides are TGTGCCAGCAGCACCCCTGGACAGGGGCATCAGCCCCAGCATTTT. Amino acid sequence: CASSTPGQGHQPQHF.